The 32 T cell receptor beta chains given below trace back to one sample, sequenced in a study of vaccination and CD4 T cells after COVID-19 (dated by TCRdb to between 2022 and 2023). Their antigen targets remain unknown. The sample's treatment or condition label, decoded: roughly ten-day PBMC culture with coronavirus spike peptide pools or control peptides (ViraFEST assay). The library was generated by PCR. Sequencing used an Illumina iSeq 100. DNA from cultured CD4+ T cells underwent TCR sequencing with the Oncomine TCR Beta short-read assay at the Johns Hopkins FTIC core. TCRdb redid the processing of the public reads, applying fastp at Q25 and MiXCR, and retained in-frame beta chains. CDR3 protein sequences are deduplicated, and each keeps its most common genes and DNA. The sample has under 15,000 distinct CDR3 sequences on record, about 43% of them singletons. Approximately 8.8% of the sample is taken by the ten largest.

Sequences were obtained from CD4+ T cells from blood, cultured in vitro. The receptor source for this set is a human donor who had recovered from COVID-19.

This clonotype turned up a few times. The chain couples TRBV20-1 to TRBJ1-4; TRBD1 matches 12 bases. From germline, CDR1 is DFQATT and CDR2 SNEGSKA (reference sequence). V lost 1 base to trimming and J lost 7 bases; unmatched junction nucleotides: 1. The CDR3 is made up of 14 amino acids. The CDR3 bases are TGCAGTGCTAGAGCGGGACAGGGGGCTGAAAAACTGTTTTTT. Protein product: CSARAGQGAEKLFF.

The chain links TRBV15 to TRBJ2-1; TRBD1 matches 9 bases. CDR1 LNHNV and CDR2 YYDKDF come from the germline V gene (reference sequence). This CDR3 is built from 15 residues. The V segment lost 0 bases and the J segment 7 bases; nucleotides outside the gene matches: 4. CDR3 nucleotides: TGTGCCACCAGCAGAGATACGGACAGGGGAAATGAGCAGTTCTTC. This translates into CATSRDTDRGNEQFF.

The CDR3 coding sequence is TGCGCCAGCAGCTTGGAGGGGCCCGTTAACTATGGCTACACCTTC. Amino acid sequence: CASSLEGPVNYGYTF. The chain carries TRBV5-1 and TRBJ1-2; D is possibly TRBD1 (5 bases). Germline V gives CDR1 SGHRS, CDR2 YFSETQ. The CDR3 has 15 residues. The ends were cut back, 0 bases at V and 1 base at J, with 10 bases in the middle.

V usage is TRBV24-1 and J usage is TRBJ2-2, with D unclear. Trimming left V 5 bases short and J 4 bases short, with 13 bases between. This CDR3 contains 15 residues. Germline CDR1 is KGHDR and CDR2 is SFDVKD. CDR3 residues: CATSALGQSTGELFF. The CDR3, as DNA: TGTGCCACCAGTGCATTAGGGCAGAGCACCGGGGAGCTGTTTTTT.

CDR3 DNA sequence: TGTGCCAGCAGTTACCTTGGCTATGGCTACACCTTC. Translation gives CASSYLGYGYTF. The chain is built from TRBV6-5 and TRBJ1-2; D ambiguous. V shed 2 bases and J shed 4 bases, with 5 bases lying between them. The CDR3 sequence is 12 residues long. Looked up from germline, CDR1 is MNHEY and CDR2 is SVGAGI.

In its sample, this clonotype was seen a few times. The chain combines TRBV15 with TRBJ1-2, with a possible D match to TRBD1 (6 bases). CDR3 length: 14 amino acids. Germline CDR1 reads LNHNV; CDR2 reads YYDKDF (reference sequence). Trimming took 0 bases from V and 4 from J, leaving 9 bases between them. The CDR3 DNA follows: TGTGCCACCAGCAGAGAGACAGGAAGCTATGGCTACACCTTC. Encoded protein: CATSRETGSYGYTF.

This chain links TRBV7-2 with TRBJ1-6; 8 bases match TRBD1. The CDR3 is 15 amino acids. Looked up from germline, CDR1 is SGHTA and CDR2 is FQGNSA. J gave up 9 bases and V 1 base, and 5 bases lay outside the gene matches. CDR3 residues: CASSLGQGAGSPLHF. The CDR3 bases are TGTGCCAGCAGCTTAGGGCAGGGGGCGGGTTCACCCCTCCACTTT. The full variable domain, its missing parts supplied by reference TRBV7-2 and TRBJ1-6, is GAGVSQSPSNKVTEKGKDVELRCDPISGHTALYWYRQSLGQGLEFLIYFQGNSAPDKSGLPSDRFSAERTGGSVSTLTIQRTQQEDSAVYLCASSLGQGAGSPLHFGNGTRLTVT.

This clonotype has just one count. The V and J genes are TRBV11-2 and TRBJ2-5; D is uncertain. The V end was cut by 4 bases, the J end by 2 bases, with 8 bases between. CDR1 SGHAT and CDR2 FQNNGV come from the germline V gene. CDR3 size: 13 residues. In nucleotides, the CDR3 is TGTGCCAGCAGCTGGTCTGATCAAGAGACCCAGTACTTC. Residues: CASSWSDQETQYF.

This clonotype was observed a few times. The chain joins TRBV6-5 to TRBJ2-2; D unresolved. This CDR3 has 13 residues. CDR1 MNHEY and CDR2 SVGAGI come from the germline V gene. V lost 4 bases to trimming and J lost 6 bases, with 9 bases between them. The CDR3 loop is CASSWRSPGELFF. The CDR3 coding sequence is TGTGCCAGCAGTTGGCGGAGTCCCGGGGAGCTGTTTTTT.

The chain carries TRBV6-5 and TRBJ2-3, with 9 bases aligning to TRBD1. CDR1 and CDR2 (germline): MNHEY, SVGAGI. The CDR3 extends over 16 amino acids. Trimming removed 4 bases from V and 6 bases from J; junction bases left unmatched: 11. CDR3 residues: CASSSLGGQGADTQYF. CDR3 DNA: TGTGCCAGCAGTTCCCTCGGGGGACAGGGAGCGGATACGCAGTATTTT.

The chain couples TRBV18 to TRBJ1-2, with TRBD1 as a possible D gene (5 bases). This CDR3 spans 15 amino acids. Per germline, CDR1 KGHSH and CDR2 LQKENI. V lost 2 bases and J 2 bases, leaving 12 bases between the germline ends. The CDR3 spells CASSPSRQLNYGYTF. CDR3 nucleotides: TGTGCCAGCTCACCATCTAGACAGCTGAACTATGGCTACACCTTC.

The genes are TRBV6-1 and TRBJ1-5, with 8 positions matching TRBD1. Looked up from germline, CDR1 is MNHNS and CDR2 is SASEGT. The CDR3 has 15 amino acids. The junction had 1 base not matched to a gene; V was cut back by 3 bases and J by 0 bases. CDR3 in DNA: TGTGCCAGCAGTGACGGACAGGGTAGCAATCAGCCCCAGCATTTT. Translating gives CASSDGQGSNQPQHF.

Only a few counts were recorded for this clonotype. The CDR3 reads CAIGTGGSEAFF. CDR3 bases: TGTGCCATCGGAACAGGGGGCTCTGAAGCTTTCTTT. The rearrangement uses TRBV10-3 and TRBJ1-1; 9 nucleotides line up with TRBD1. The CDR3 loop spans 12 amino acids. V lost 8 bases, J lost 6 bases, and 4 bases stayed unmatched. The germline gives CDR1 ENHRY, CDR2 SYGVKD.

This clonotype was found a few times. The chain recombines TRBV6-4 with TRBJ1-2; no definite D call. The CDR3 is 14 residues long. Germline CDR1 is MRHNA and CDR2 is SNTAGT. With 6 bases removed from V and 8 bases from J, the gap between germline ends came to 19 bases. The CDR3 sequence: CASSLDGGIGGYTF. CDR3 bases: TGTGCCAGCAGCCTGGACGGAGGAATAGGCGGCTACACCTTC.

This sequence joins TRBV30 and TRBJ2-7; D is ambiguous. The germline CDR1 and CDR2 sequences are GTSNPN and SVGIG (reference sequence). The V end lost 2 bases, the J end lost 3 bases, and 14 bases lay between the germline ends. The CDR3 is made up of 14 amino acids. The CDR3 nucleotides are TGTGCCTGGAGTACTTGGGCAGTAGACTACGAGCAGTACTTC. This gives the protein CAWSTWAVDYEQYF.

This clonotype was seen more than once but under ten times. The chain joins TRBV21-1 to TRBJ1-2; the table names TRBD1, a call not compared with the DNA. TRBV21-1 is a pseudogene locus. CDR3 size: 14 residues. DNA for the CDR3: TGTGCCAGCAGCAAAGGGGGGAGTTACAATGGCTACACCTTC. This sequence encodes CASSKGGSYNGYTF.

This chain joins TRBV5-1 and TRBJ1-3; no firm D call. Trimming shortened V by 4 bases and J by 0 bases, and 11 bases separated the two germline ends. The CDR3 covers 15 residues. Germline V gene lookup returns CDR1 SGHRS and CDR2 YFSETQ. For the CDR3, the DNA is TGCGCCAGCAGCACGGACGGTGCCTCTGGAAACACCATATATTTT. Amino acid sequence: CASSTDGASGNTIYF.

This clonotype was found once. The chain is built from TRBV3-1 and TRBJ1-6; D unclear. The V end was cut by 1 base, the J end by 3 bases, with 7 bases between. There are 15 residues in the CDR3. Per the germline V gene, CDR1 is LGHDT and CDR2 is YNNKEL (reference sequence). The CDR3 nucleotides read TGTGCCAGCAGCCAAGGTACCAACTATAATTCACCCCTCCACTTT. Protein product: CASSQGTNYNSPLHF. Full variable domain (remainder filled in from reference TRBV3-1 and TRBJ1-6): DTAVSQTPKYLVTQMGNDKSIKCEQNLGHDTMYWYKQDSKKFLKIMFSYNNKELIINETVPNRFSPKSPDKAHLNLHINSLELGDSAVYFCASSQGTNYNSPLHFGNGTRLTVT.

V usage is TRBV12-3 or TRBV12-4 and J usage is TRBJ1-2, with D maybe TRBD1 (6 bases). The CDR3 totals 15 residues. V was trimmed by 5 bases and J by 4 bases, leaving 17 bases between them. CDR3: CASSTWLGGAYGYTF. CDR3 nucleotide sequence: TGTGCCAGCAGTACCTGGTTAGGGGGTGCCTATGGCTACACCTTC.

The chain carries TRBV5-6 and TRBJ2-2, with 8 bases lining up with TRBD2. Germline CDR1 and CDR2: SGHDT and YYEEEE. The CDR3 totals 17 residues. V shed 4 bases and J 0 bases; nucleotides not matched to a gene: 8. CDR3 sequence reads: CASSTGGGDPNTGELFF. As DNA, the CDR3 is TGTGCCAGCAGCACGGGGGGGGGCGACCCGAACACCGGGGAGCTGTTTTTT.

The chain recombines TRBV15 with TRBJ1-6, with no clear D. Trimming took off 0 bases at V and 9 bases at J, with 18 bases between the two ends. This CDR3 has 17 residues. CDR1 LNHNV and CDR2 YYDKDF come from the germline V gene (reference sequence). The CDR3 reads CATSREVGRTLGSPLHF. For the CDR3, the DNA is TGTGCCACCAGCAGAGAGGTGGGCAGGACCTTGGGTTCACCCCTCCACTTT. Variable domain in full (rest from reference TRBV15 and TRBJ1-6): DAMVIQNPRYQVTQFGKPVTLSCSQTLNHNVMYWYQQKSSQAPKLLFHYYDKDFNNEADTPDNFQSRRPNTSFCFLDIRSPGLGDTAMYLCATSREVGRTLGSPLHFGNGTRLTVT.

This chain connects TRBV25-1 to TRBJ2-3; D is undetermined. Germline V gives CDR1 MGHDK, CDR2 SYGVNS. CDR3 size: 15 residues. With 3 bases removed from V and 6 bases from J, the gap between germline ends came to 16 bases. The CDR3 reads CASSDLARAVDTQYF. CDR3 in DNA: TGTGCCAGCAGTGATCTGGCTAGGGCCGTGGATACGCAGTATTTT.

The chain joins TRBV29-1 to TRBJ1-1; perhaps TRBD1 as D (5 bases). From germline, CDR1 is SQVTM and CDR2 ANQGSEA. The length of the CDR3 is 11 residues. V lost 4 bases and J lost 3, with 6 bases in between. CDR3: CSVARDTEAFF. The CDR3 DNA reads as TGCAGCGTTGCCAGGGACACTGAAGCTTTCTTT.

Only a few counts were recorded for this clonotype. V usage is TRBV2 and J usage is TRBJ1-2; possible D gene TRBD1, 5 bases. Germline V lookup: CDR1 SNHLY, CDR2 FYNNEI. There are 15 residues in the CDR3. Trimming took 3 bases from V and 6 from J, leaving 17 bases between them. The CDR3 protein is CASSDRVGSWDGYTF. The CDR3 DNA reads as TGTGCCAGCAGTGACAGGGTTGGCAGTTGGGATGGCTACACCTTC.

The chain recombines TRBV5-1 with TRBJ2-5, with TRBD1 matching 10 bases. This CDR3 comprises 15 residues. In germline, CDR1 is SGHRS, CDR2 YFSETQ. The trim removed 4 bases at V and 5 bases at J, leaving 8 bases unmatched. This CDR3 reads CASSPSGTGAETQYF. CDR3 DNA: TGCGCCAGCAGCCCGTCCGGGACAGGGGCTGAGACCCAGTACTTC.

In this sample, this clonotype turned up a few times. The gene calls are TRBV20-1 and TRBJ2-5, with TRBD2 as a possible D gene (5 bases). V gave up 4 bases and J gave up 2 bases, with 14 bases separating them. CDR3 length equals 14 residues. CDR1 DFQATT and CDR2 SNEGSKA come from the germline V gene (reference sequence). This CDR3 reads CSAITSFQQETQYF. Here the CDR3 DNA reads TGCAGTGCTATTACTAGTTTTCAGCAAGAGACCCAGTACTTC.

The CDR3 DNA reads as TGTGCCAGCAGCCCCGGGACTAGCGGGGGCCTGAAAGAGACCCAGTACTTC. This encodes CASSPGTSGGLKETQYF. V usage is TRBV7-6 and J usage is TRBJ2-5; TRBD2 agrees at 14 bases. Germline trimming cut 5 bases from V and 3 bases from J; bases unmatched to any gene: 8. CDR1 SGHVS and CDR2 FNYEAQ come from the germline V gene. CDR3 length equals 17 residues.

This sequence joins TRBV6-1 and TRBJ2-1, with TRBD2 as a possible D gene (7 bases). Germline-derived CDR1 and CDR2 are MNHNS and SASEGT. The CDR3 totals 13 residues. V was shortened by 10 bases and J by 4 bases, with 14 bases between the two germline ends. Here the CDR3 DNA reads TGTGCCACCCGAGGGGGGGGGTACAATGAGCAGTTCTTC. As protein: CATRGGGYNEQFF.

The count of this clonotype is one. The chain couples TRBV10-3 to TRBJ1-1; D not resolved. V was pared by 6 bases and J by 0 bases, with 11 bases between. The CDR3 length is 14 residues. In germline, CDR1 is ENHRY, CDR2 SYGVKD. The CDR3 DNA follows: TGTGCCATCAGCACGTCGACGGTGAACACTGAAGCTTTCTTT. It yields the protein CAISTSTVNTEAFF.

In its sample, this clonotype was seen a few times. V and J are TRBV20-1 and TRBJ2-5; the match to TRBD1 covers 8 bases. Per the germline V gene, CDR1 is DFQATT and CDR2 is SNEGSKA (reference sequence). This CDR3 region has 14 residues. The V gene end was trimmed by 0 bases and the J gene end by 3 bases; junction bases not matched to a gene: 3. CDR3 protein: CSARDLDREETQYF. CDR3 nucleotides: TGCAGTGCTAGAGACCTGGACAGGGAAGAGACCCAGTACTTC.

V usage is TRBV19 and J usage is TRBJ2-3, with TRBD2 matching over 8 bases. With V trimmed by 3 bases and J by 3 bases, 2 bases remained unmatched. The germline V gene encodes CDR1 LNHDA and CDR2 SQIVND (reference sequence). This CDR3 region has 14 residues. CDR3 amino acids: CASSIAGGTDTQYF. CDR3 nucleotide sequence: TGTGCCAGTAGTATTGCGGGGGGAACAGATACGCAGTATTTT.

The rearrangement links TRBV27 to TRBJ1-5; D remains ambiguous. V was shortened by 5 bases and J by 4 bases, with 18 bases between the two germline ends. The CDR3 is made up of 16 amino acids. CDR1 MNHEY and CDR2 SMNVEV come from the germline V gene (reference sequence). The CDR3 protein is CASSKRGRLLNQPQHF. CDR3 in DNA: TGTGCCAGCAGTAAACGCGGACGGCTTCTAAATCAGCCCCAGCATTTT.